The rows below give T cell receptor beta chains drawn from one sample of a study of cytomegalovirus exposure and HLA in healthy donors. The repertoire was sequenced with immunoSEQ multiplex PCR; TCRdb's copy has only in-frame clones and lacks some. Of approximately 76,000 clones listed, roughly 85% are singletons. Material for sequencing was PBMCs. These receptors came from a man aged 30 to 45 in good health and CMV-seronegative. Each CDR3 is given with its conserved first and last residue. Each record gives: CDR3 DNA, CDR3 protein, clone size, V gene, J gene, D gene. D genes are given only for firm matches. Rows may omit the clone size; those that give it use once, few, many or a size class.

CDR3 DNA: TGTGCCAGCACTCGAGCCCGGTACTACGAGCAGTACTTC
CDR3 protein: CASTRARYYEQYF
clone size: few
V gene: TRBV6-1
J gene: TRBJ2-7
D gene: -

CDR3 DNA: TGTGCCTGGAGTTCGGGGAACGGGGCCAACGTCCTGACTTTC
CDR3 protein: CAWSSGNGANVLTF
clone size: -
V gene: TRBV30
J gene: TRBJ2-6
D gene: -

CDR3 DNA: TGTGCCATCAGTGAAGCTAGCGGGAGGGTGTACGAGCAGTACTTC
CDR3 protein: CAISEASGRVYEQYF
clone size: -
V gene: TRBV10-3
J gene: TRBJ2-7
D gene: TRBD2

CDR3 DNA: TGTGCCAGCAGTCCCCCCCTGGGACAGGGGGCCGCCGAGCAGTACTTC
CDR3 protein: CASSPPLGQGAAEQYF
clone size: few
V gene: TRBV28
J gene: TRBJ2-7
D gene: TRBD1

CDR3 DNA: TGTGCCAGCAGCTTTAGCGGGAGGCCCTTGGATGAGCAGTTCTTC
CDR3 protein: CASSFSGRPLDEQFF
clone size: few
V gene: TRBV7-8
J gene: TRBJ2-1
D gene: TRBD2

CDR3 DNA: TGTGCCAGTAGTATAGACACCTACAGGGGATCCTACGAGCAGTACTTC
CDR3 protein: CASSIDTYRGSYEQYF
clone size: once
V gene: TRBV19
J gene: TRBJ2-7
D gene: TRBD1

CDR3 DNA: TGTGCCAGCAGCTTACAGGGGGCTTCCTCACCCCTCCACTTT
CDR3 protein: CASSLQGASSPLHF
clone size: -
V gene: TRBV11-2
J gene: TRBJ1-6
D gene: TRBD1

CDR3 DNA: TGCGCCAGCAGCCGAGGCCTCGGACAGGTCTACGAGCAGTACTTC
CDR3 protein: CASSRGLGQVYEQYF
clone size: -
V gene: TRBV5-1
J gene: TRBJ2-7
D gene: TRBD1

CDR3 DNA: TGTGCTAGCAGCCCAACCTCGGGTCAGCCCCAGCATTTT
CDR3 protein: CASSPTSGQPQHF
clone size: -
V gene: TRBV7-7
J gene: TRBJ1-5
D gene: -

CDR3 DNA: TGTGCCAGCAGGGACCCGGACAGGGTAGGCTTC
CDR3 protein: CASRDPDRVGF
clone size: -
V gene: TRBV2
J gene: TRBJ1-2
D gene: TRBD1

CDR3 DNA: TGTGCCAGCAGCTTCTCTTCCTCCTACGAGCAGTACTTC
CDR3 protein: CASSFSSSYEQYF
clone size: -
V gene: TRBV7-9
J gene: TRBJ2-7
D gene: -

CDR3 DNA: TGTGCCAGCAGTGAACCCCGGACATACACGCGCGAAAAACTGTTTTTT
CDR3 protein: CASSEPRTYTREKLFF
clone size: -
V gene: TRBV25-1
J gene: TRBJ1-4
D gene: -

CDR3 DNA: TGTGCCAGCAGCTCGTTCTCCTACGAGCAGTACTTC
CDR3 protein: CASSSFSYEQYF
clone size: -
V gene: TRBV7-2
J gene: TRBJ2-7
D gene: -

CDR3 DNA: TGTGCCAGCTCACCACCGGCCCCAAATGAAAAACTGTTTTTT
CDR3 protein: CASSPPAPNEKLFF
clone size: -
V gene: TRBV18
J gene: TRBJ1-4
D gene: -